This T cell receptor beta chain was documented in a study of cytomegalovirus exposure and HLA in healthy donors. Assay: immunoSEQ multiplex PCR; the TCRdb copy retains only in-frame clones and omits some. In the table there are under 150,000 clones, around 87% of which are singletons. V shed 5 bases and J shed 3 bases, with 11 bases lying between them. CDR1 is LGHNT and CDR2 is FRNRAP in the germline V gene. The CDR3 extends over 15 amino acids. Concerning this clone itself: As yet, its antigen is unknown.

Study-wide results and limits: There were a few CMV-associated chains whose specificity for CMV antigens was confirmed in vitro.

The chain uses TRBV12-5 and TRBJ2-6; D possibly corresponds to TRBD1 (6 bases). This sequence was found in a man between 18 and 29 years old in good health and CMV-seropositive. Source material: PBMCs. CDR3 sequence: CASGPTGFGANVLTF. DNA for the CDR3: TGTGCTAGTGGTCCTACAGGGTTTGGGGCCAACGTCCTGACTTTC. Filled out from reference TRBV12-5 and TRBJ2-6, the complete variable domain reads DARVTQTPRHKVTEMGQEVTMRCQPILGHNTVFWYRQTMMQGLELLAYFRNRAPLDDSGMPKDRFSAEMPDATLATLKIQPSEPRDSAVYFCASGPTGFGANVLTFGAGSRLTVL.